This T cell receptor (beta chain) was captured in a study of post-analysis software for immune sequencing data (dated by TCRdb to about 2015). Study-wide context: Relapsing-remitting, secondary progressive and progressive-relapsing multiple sclerosis were recorded as disease courses, and subtype annotation was lacking for some patients. The patient repertoires were compared against about 10 previously published healthy control repertoires obtained from donors aged roughly 6 to 26 years. A subset of samples was prepared in parallel using single-end sample barcoding, then pooled and co-amplified after Illumina adapter ligation.

To demonstrate the VDJtools post-analysis software, TCR beta repertoires were profiled from the peripheral blood of 13 young patients with multiple sclerosis. Multiple sclerosis patients were children and adolescents aged 6 to 15 years. As to this clonotype: Which antigen it targets is not known. Base qualities were left out, and no much larger clone turns up one base away.

Paper-wide results and their limitations: The multiple sclerosis patient group was slightly younger than the control group. Patients showed significantly higher frequencies than controls for 4 or 5 TRBV segments, among them TRBV5-6, TRBV5-1 and TRBV20-1. Strong co-clustering of samples prepared in the same batch was shown by direct clustering with F measure, prompting a batch-effect correction. Compared with controls, multiple sclerosis patients had significantly lower normalized Chao1 diversity, a finding suggesting substantial peripheral T-cell clonal expansion.

Libraries were built with PCR. Sequenced using an Illumina HiSeq 2500. To reduce PCR and sequencing biases, unique molecular identifiers were incorporated into the TCR beta cDNA libraries. Per 1 to 10 million input T cells, roughly 0.5 million cDNA molecules were obtained, such that each molecule approximated one T cell. The patient libraries were prepared and sequenced using the same protocol as the earlier healthy control dataset. Within a given batch, samples were prepared together, multiplexed and sequenced on the same HiSeq lane. Per the source publication's procedure: Raw barcoded reads were processed with MIGEC, discarding single-read molecular identifier groups before consensus assembly and CDR3 extraction. Clonotype tables were post-analysed with VDJtools, and diversity was normalized by down-sampling all datasets to the smallest sample size. Repertoire overlap clustering matched CDR3 amino acid but not nucleotide sequences to correct batch-related cross-sample contamination. The public reads were reanalyzed by TCRdb: fastp trimming at Q25, MiXCR alignment, in-frame beta chains only. Every CDR3 protein is listed once, alongside the most common genes and DNA of its rows. TCRdb, rather than the study authors, made the V and J calls. Present in this sample are 600,000 to 750,000 distinct CDR3 sequences, 55% to 60% of which were seen just once. Around 11% of the sample rests with the top ten.

Inclusive of the bounding cysteine and phenylalanine, the CDR3 is 15 residues long. Of all the DNA, just the CDR3 is kept, 45 bases in frame from base 1. For CDR1 and CDR2, the germline V gene lists SGHRS and YFSETQ. The germline V and J ends show losses of 1 base and 6 bases respectively, and no gene match explains 7 bases of the junction. The rearrangement combines TRBV5-1 with TRBJ2-4; TRBD2 lines up with 7 middle nucleotides. Sequencing was carried out using blood. This TCR came from a girl aged 2-10 years with multiple sclerosis. The CDR3 protein is CASSLSGAPRNIQYF. The sequenced DNA: TGCGCCAGCAGCTTGAGCGGGGCCCCGCGAAACATTCAGTACTTC.